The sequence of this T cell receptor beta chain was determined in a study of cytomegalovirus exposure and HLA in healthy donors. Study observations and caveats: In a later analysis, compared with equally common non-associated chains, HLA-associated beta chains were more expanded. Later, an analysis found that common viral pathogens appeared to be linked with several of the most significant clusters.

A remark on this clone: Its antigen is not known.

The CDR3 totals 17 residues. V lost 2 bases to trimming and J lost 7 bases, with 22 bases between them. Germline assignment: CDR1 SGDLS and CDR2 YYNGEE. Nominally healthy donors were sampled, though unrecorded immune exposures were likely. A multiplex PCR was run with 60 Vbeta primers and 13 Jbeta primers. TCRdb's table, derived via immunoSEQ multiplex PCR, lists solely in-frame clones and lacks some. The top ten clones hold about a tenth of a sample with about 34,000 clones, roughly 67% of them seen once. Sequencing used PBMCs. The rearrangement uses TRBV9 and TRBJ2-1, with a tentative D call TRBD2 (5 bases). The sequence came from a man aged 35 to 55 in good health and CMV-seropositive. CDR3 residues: CASSVRGNTAGRNEQFF. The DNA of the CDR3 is TGTGCCAGCAGCGTTAGAGGCAACACGGCGGGTAGGAATGAGCAGTTCTTC.